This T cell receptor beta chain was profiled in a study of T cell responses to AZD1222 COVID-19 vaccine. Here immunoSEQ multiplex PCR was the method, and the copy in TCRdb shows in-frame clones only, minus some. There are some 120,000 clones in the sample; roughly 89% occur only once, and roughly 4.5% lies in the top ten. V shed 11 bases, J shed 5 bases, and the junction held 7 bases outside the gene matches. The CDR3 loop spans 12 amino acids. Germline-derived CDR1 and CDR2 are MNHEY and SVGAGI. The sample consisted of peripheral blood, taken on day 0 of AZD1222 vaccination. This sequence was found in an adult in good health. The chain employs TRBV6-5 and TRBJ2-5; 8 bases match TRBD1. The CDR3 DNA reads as TGTGCCGGCCGACAGGGGCGGGAGACCCAGTACTTC. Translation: CAGRQGRETQYF.